This T cell receptor beta chain appears in the sequencing data of a study of identical twins. This clonotype has just a few counts. Germline V lookup: CDR1 MGHRA, CDR2 YSYEKL. The CDR3 consists of 19 residues. Losses at the gene ends were 1 base for V and 0 bases for J; bases not matched to a gene: 9. TCRdb redid the calling of the 5' RACE reads with MiXCR, one entry per CDR3 protein. In the table there are about 1.7 million distinct CDR3 sequences, less than 40% of which are singletons. V usage is TRBV4-1 and J usage is TRBJ2-1; 10 bases are a match to TRBD2. This sequence originates from a newborn girl in good health. The sequencing input was cord blood. The CDR3 sequence is CASSQARTSGPSSYNEQFF. The CDR3, as DNA: TGCGCCAGCAGCCAAGCTCGGACTAGCGGCCCGAGCTCCTACAATGAGCAGTTCTTC.